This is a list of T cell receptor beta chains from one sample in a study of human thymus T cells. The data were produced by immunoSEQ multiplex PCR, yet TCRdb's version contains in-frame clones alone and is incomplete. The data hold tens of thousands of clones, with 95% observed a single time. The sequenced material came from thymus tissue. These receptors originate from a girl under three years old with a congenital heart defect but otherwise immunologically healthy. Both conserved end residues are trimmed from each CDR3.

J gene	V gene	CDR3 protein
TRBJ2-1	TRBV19	ASSPSGSNEQF
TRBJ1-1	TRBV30	AWSPPTLIWGTEAF
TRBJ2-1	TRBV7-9	ASSLVGLAGSYNEQF
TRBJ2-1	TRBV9	ASSVGMEQF
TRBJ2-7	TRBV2	ASSVPLI
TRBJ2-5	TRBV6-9	ASSSTSGRETQY
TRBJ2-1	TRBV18	ASLPGTLSHEQF
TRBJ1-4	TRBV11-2	ASSGPGHPTGEKLF
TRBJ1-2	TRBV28	ASSPGQVYGYT
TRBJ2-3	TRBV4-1	ASSQVLASTDTQY
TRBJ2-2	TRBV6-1	ASRGGLMGGELF
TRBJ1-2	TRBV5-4	ASSWGGGPFSYYGYT
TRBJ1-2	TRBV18	ASSPGQGHYGYT
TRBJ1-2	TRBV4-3	ASSQDPATGDSDYGYT
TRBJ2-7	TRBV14	ASSQGGGHFYEQY
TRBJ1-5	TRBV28	ASREQGRHNQPQH
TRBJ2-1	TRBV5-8	ASSLNGGFYNEQF
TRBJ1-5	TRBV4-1	ASSQEDRGHNQPQH
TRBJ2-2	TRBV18	ASSPWPGVPPNTGELF
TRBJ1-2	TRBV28	ASSEREQGAAREGYT
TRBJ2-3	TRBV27	ASSLFFNSMDTQY
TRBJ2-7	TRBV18	ASSPLPGLLSYEQY
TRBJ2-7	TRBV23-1	ARKSYEQY
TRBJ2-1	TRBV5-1	ASSLGLQRETYEF
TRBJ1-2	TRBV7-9	ASSLNREGGYT
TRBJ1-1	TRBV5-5	ASSLGQLMNTEAF
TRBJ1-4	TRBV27	ASRRQGGEKLF
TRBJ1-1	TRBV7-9	ASSSRGSLNTEAF
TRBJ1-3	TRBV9	ASSLRGGHGNTIY
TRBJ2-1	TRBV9	ASSPGEPSSYNEQF
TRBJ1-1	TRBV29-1	SVLETASMNTEAF
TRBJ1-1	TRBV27	ASSARPRAGTEAF
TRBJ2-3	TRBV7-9	ASSPLKKHTQY
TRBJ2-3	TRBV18	ASSTGQSTDTQY
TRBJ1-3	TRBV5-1	ASSSEVGAKGNTIY
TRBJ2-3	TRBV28	ASSWDFTDTQY
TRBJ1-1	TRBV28	ASSSAAPYAVNTEAF
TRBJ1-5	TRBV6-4	ASSGQGQGLAH
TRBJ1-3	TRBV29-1	SATDRHSGNTIY
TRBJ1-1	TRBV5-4	ASSLDRTDTEAF
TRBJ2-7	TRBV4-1	ASSLRTGGDEQY
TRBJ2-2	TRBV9	ASSSRLASNTGELF